These 26 T cell receptor beta chains originate from one sample sequenced in a study of a mutant IDH1 vaccine in newly diagnosed glioma. Stated time point: week 35, safety follow-up. The investigators gave 300 ug of mutant IDH1 20-mer peptide in each vaccine dose, together with topical imiquimod. Repertoires were generated with immunoSEQ multiplex PCR, while TCRdb's copy carries only in-frame clones and drops some. The profile shows over 40,000 clones, around 81% of them singletons. Their antigens remain unidentified. Material: PBMCs, obtained from a glioma patient whose treatment included an IDH1 peptide vaccine. The receptors derive from a middle-aged woman with glioma. Some clones in this sample may be carry-over from other donors' samples.

This chain links TRBV9 with TRBJ2-3, with D perhaps being TRBD1 or TRBD2 (6 bases each). The CDR3 runs 15 residues. Between the trimmed V and J ends, which lost 3 bases and 2 bases, there was a span of 13 bases. In germline, CDR1 is SGDLS, CDR2 YYNGEE. The CDR3 is CASSEGDSNTDTQYF. CDR3 DNA sequence: TGTGCCAGCAGCGAGGGGGACTCGAACACAGATACGCAGTATTTT.

The chain has TRBV28 and TRBJ1-2; D is unresolved. CDR3 size: 11 residues. The germline CDR1 and CDR2 sequences are MDHEN and SYDVKM. Trimming left V 8 bases short and J 2 bases short, with 6 bases between. CDR3 in amino acids: CASRGNYGYTF. The CDR3 nucleotides are TGTGCCAGCCGAGGCAACTATGGCTACACCTTC.

This clone was found once. This rearrangement joins TRBV7-8 to TRBJ2-2; D is unresolved. CDR1 and CDR2 from the germline V gene are SGHVS and FQNEAQ. CDR3 length: 16 residues. The ends were cut back, 5 bases at V and 2 bases at J, with 15 bases in the middle. The CDR3 loop is CASSGRASRNTGELFF. CDR3 in DNA: TGTGCCAGCAGCGGCCGGGCCTCCAGAAACACCGGGGAGCTGTTTTTT.

This clone was seen more than once but under ten times. The V and J genes are TRBV7-9 and TRBJ1-2; D is ambiguous. Deletions cut 4 bases from V and 4 bases from J, with 10 bases between. CDR1 is SEHNR and CDR2 is FQNEAQ in the germline V gene (reference sequence). The CDR3 contains 13 residues. CDR3 coding DNA: TGTGCCAGCAGCTATAACCCCGGCTATGGCTACACCTTC. This codes for CASSYNPGYGYTF.

The genes are TRBV7-9 and TRBJ1-4; 7 bases match TRBD1. This CDR3 comprises 16 residues. The germline V gene has CDR1 SEHNR and CDR2 FQNEAQ (reference sequence). Trimming at V came to 5 bases and at J to 6 bases, leaving 12 bases not matched to a gene. The CDR3 protein is CASSMLPGQTDEKLFF. CDR3 in DNA: TGTGCCAGCAGCATGCTTCCGGGACAGACTGATGAAAAACTGTTTTTT.

The chain uses TRBV9 and TRBJ2-1; possible D gene TRBD2, 5 bases. Trimming left V 5 bases short and J 4 bases short, with 19 bases between. From germline, CDR1 is SGDLS and CDR2 YYNGEE. The CDR3 sequence is 16 residues long. Here the CDR3 reads CASSPSSAGGYNEQFF. The CDR3 DNA reads as TGTGCCAGCAGTCCTTCGTCGGCGGGTGGGTACAATGAGCAGTTCTTC.

This rearrangement joins TRBV5-1 to TRBJ1-2, with unresolved D. This CDR3 spans 14 amino acids. CDR1 is SGHRS, CDR2 YFSETQ, per germline. V gave up 6 bases and J gave up 7 bases, with 19 bases separating them. As DNA, the CDR3 is TGCGCCAGCAACTCAGGAGGGTTTAACGCTGGCTACACCTTC. Residues: CASNSGGFNAGYTF.

The chain couples TRBV25-1 to TRBJ2-7; D gene unclear. The CDR3 has 14 amino acids. Germline values: CDR1 MGHDK, CDR2 SYGVNS. Trimming stripped 3 bases from V and 2 bases from J, with 11 bases between. In DNA form, the CDR3 reads TGTGCCAGCAGTGAGTTTCGGGTTACCTACGAGCAGTACTTC. The encoded protein is CASSEFRVTYEQYF.

The rearrangement uses TRBV4-1 and TRBJ2-7; a possible D gene is TRBD2 (6 bases). V was trimmed by 3 bases and J by 2 bases, leaving 23 bases between them. From germline, CDR1 is MGHRA and CDR2 YSYEKL. The CDR3 consists of 18 residues. The CDR3 loop reads CASSQVGGRGAWTYEQYF. DNA of the CDR3: TGCGCCAGCAGCCAGGTGGGGGGAAGGGGCGCCTGGACCTACGAGCAGTACTTC.

The chain is built from TRBV7-9 and TRBJ2-1; D gene unclear. Trimming shortened V by 5 bases and J by 5 bases, and 7 bases separated the two germline ends. Looked up from germline, CDR1 is SEHNR and CDR2 is FQNEAQ (reference sequence). The CDR3 sequence is 12 residues long. The CDR3 region has the DNA TGTGCCAGCAGCCGGACCCACAATGAGCAGTTCTTC. Translated, it gives CASSRTHNEQFF.

The J gene is TRBJ2-4, the V gene TRBV4-1, with TRBD1 matching 7 bases. Germline V CDR1 and CDR2: MGHRA, YSYEKL. The CDR3 is 17 residues long. The V and J ends lost 3 bases and 10 bases, in that order; junction bases with no gene match: 18. The CDR3 bases are TGCGCCAGCAGCCACCACAGCCCGACAGGGCAGTTGAGGATTCAGTACTTC. Encoded protein: CASSHHSPTGQLRIQYF.

J is TRBJ2-1 and V is TRBV15; D gene unclear. V shed 2 bases and J shed 0 bases, with 8 bases lying between them. CDR1 LNHNV and CDR2 YYDKDF come from the germline V gene (reference sequence). The CDR3 totals 15 residues. This CDR3 reads CATSRRSSSYNEQFF. The CDR3 coding sequence is TGTGCCACCAGCAGACGGAGTAGCTCCTACAATGAGCAGTTCTTC.

This rearrangement joins TRBV4-1 to TRBJ1-2; D gene uncertain. V dropped 0 bases and J dropped 6 bases, with 11 bases sitting between them. The CDR3 runs 14 residues. The germline gives CDR1 MGHRA, CDR2 YSYEKL. The CDR3: CASSQDKEVDGYTF. For the CDR3, the DNA is TGCGCCAGCAGCCAAGATAAGGAGGTGGATGGCTACACCTTC.

V usage is TRBV29-1 and J usage is TRBJ2-1; no definite D call. This CDR3 contains 12 residues. The V end was cut by 7 bases, the J end by 2 bases, with 9 bases between. Per the germline V gene, CDR1 is SQVTM and CDR2 is ANQGSEA. CDR3 loop: CSGLRAYNEQFF. In nucleotides, the CDR3 is TGCAGCGGACTTAGGGCCTACAATGAGCAGTTCTTC.

This clone was counted a single time. The chain combines TRBV4-3 with TRBJ2-3; 7 nucleotides align to TRBD1. Trimming at V came to 3 bases and at J to 5 bases, leaving 14 bases not matched to a gene. Germline CDR1 is LGHNA and CDR2 is YSLEER. This CDR3 has 17 amino acids. The CDR3 sequence: CASSHIVQTGPEDTQYF. CDR3 bases: TGCGCCAGCAGCCATATCGTTCAGACAGGGCCTGAAGATACGCAGTATTTT.

V gene TRBV13 combines with J gene TRBJ2-7; D is possibly TRBD1 or TRBD2 (6 bases each). Germline-derived CDR1 and CDR2 are PRHDT and FYEKMQ (reference sequence). This CDR3 spans 15 amino acids. The germline V and J ends were trimmed by 4 bases and 6 bases, with 19 bases remaining between them. The CDR3 protein is CASSSTGDTVGEQYF. CDR3 bases: TGTGCCAGCAGCTCCACGGGGGACACGGTTGGCGAGCAGTACTTC.

This sequence joins TRBV9 and TRBJ2-3; D might be TRBD1 (5 bases). Trimming took off 0 bases at V and 4 bases at J, with 15 bases between the two ends. The CDR3 extends over 16 amino acids. Germline CDR1 and CDR2: SGDLS and YYNGEE. CDR3 nucleotide sequence: TGTGCCAGCAGCGTAGCTCAGGGTCTAAGCCCAGATACGCAGTATTTT. This encodes CASSVAQGLSPDTQYF.

The chain uses TRBV7-2 and TRBJ2-7, with TRBD1 matching over 7 bases. The CDR3 sequence is 14 residues long. V was pared by 8 bases and J by 3 bases, with 10 bases of the junction left unmatched. Germline lookup yields CDR1 SGHTA and CDR2 FQGNSA. The CDR3 reads CASARQGGSYEQYF. The DNA of the CDR3 is TGTGCCAGCGCTCGACAGGGTGGAAGCTACGAGCAGTACTTC.

The gene calls are TRBV7-8 and TRBJ2-5, with D tentatively TRBD1 (6 bases). The CDR3 runs to 15 residues. The germline V and J ends were trimmed by 2 bases and 3 bases, with 13 bases remaining between them. Germline loops: CDR1 SGHVS, CDR2 FQNEAQ. This CDR3 is CASSLLSAGEETQYF. The CDR3 DNA reads TGTGCCAGCAGCTTATTGTCGGCAGGGGAAGAGACCCAGTACTTC.

The chain recombines TRBV5-1 with TRBJ1-4; 7 nucleotides agree with TRBD1. This CDR3 has 15 amino acids. CDR1 and CDR2 (germline): SGHRS, YFSETQ. V shed 4 bases and J 8 bases; nucleotides not matched to a gene: 11. CDR3 DNA sequence: TGCGCCAGCAGCGACGACAGGGAAGGAACGGAAAAACTGTTTTTT. As protein: CASSDDREGTEKLFF. Full variable domain (remainder filled in from reference TRBV5-1 and TRBJ1-4): KAGVTQTPRYLIKTRGQQVTLSCSPISGHRSVSWYQQTPGQGLQFLFEYFSETQRNKGNFPGRFSGRQFSNSRSEMNVSTLELGDSALYLCASSDDREGTEKLFFGSGTQLSVL.

This rearrangement joins TRBV13 to TRBJ2-3, with D possibly matching TRBD2 (5 bases). Germline V gene sequence: CDR1 PRHDT, CDR2 FYEKMQ (reference sequence). The CDR3 loop spans 16 amino acids. Trimming stripped 5 bases from V and 0 bases from J, with 15 bases between. CDR3 loop: CASSPGLSPSTDTQYF. The CDR3 DNA is TGTGCCAGCAGCCCTGGACTGTCCCCTAGCACAGATACGCAGTATTTT.

The J gene is TRBJ1-1, the V gene TRBV4-1, with D possibly being TRBD1 (5 bases). Germline values: CDR1 MGHRA, CDR2 YSYEKL. The V end lost 1 base, the J end lost 7 bases, and 13 bases lay between the germline ends. This CDR3 is built from 14 residues. CDR3 in amino acids: CASSQVKGTGEAFF. The CDR3, as DNA: TGCGCCAGCAGCCAAGTTAAGGGGACCGGTGAAGCTTTCTTT.

The chain combines TRBV7-3 with TRBJ1-1; TRBD1 matches 7 bases. The CDR3 totals 14 residues. Trimming took 3 bases from V and 4 from J; bases not matched to a gene: 5. The germline CDR1 and CDR2 sequences are SGHTA and FQGTGA. The CDR3 region is CASSFRQGGTEAFF. The CDR3 coding sequence is TGTGCCAGCAGCTTTCGGCAGGGGGGCACTGAAGCTTTCTTT.

The V and J genes are TRBV19 and TRBJ2-5, with TRBD1 matching over 8 bases. The length of the CDR3 is 14 residues. Germline V CDR1 and CDR2: LNHDA, SQIVND (reference sequence). V lost 2 bases to trimming and J lost 6 bases; unmatched junction nucleotides: 5. CDR3 residues: CASSIRQGAQTQYF. The CDR3 DNA reads as TGTGCCAGTAGTATACGGCAGGGGGCACAGACCCAGTACTTC.

This clone was observed a single time. CDR3 residues: CASSQAQNSYNEQFF. In DNA, the CDR3 is TGCGCCAGCAGCCAAGCCCAAAACTCCTACAATGAGCAGTTCTTC. V gene TRBV4-3 combines with J gene TRBJ2-1; the D is unclear. The V gene's germline CDR1 is LGHNA and CDR2 YSLEER. V shed 1 base and J shed 0 bases, with 7 bases lying between them. The CDR3 runs to 15 residues.

This chain joins TRBV6-5 and TRBJ1-2, with D perhaps matching TRBD1 (5 bases). Germline V gives CDR1 MNHEY, CDR2 SVGAGI. The CDR3 contains 11 residues. With 7 bases removed from V and 7 bases from J, the gap between germline ends came to 10 bases. CDR3 amino acids: CASTQGSGYTF. Written as DNA, the CDR3 is TGTGCCAGCACTCAGGGTTCTGGCTACACCTTC.